This passage covers 32 T cell receptor beta chains from one sample sequenced in a study of CD8 T cells in Susac syndrome. With random hexamers, reverse transcription was performed on about 0.5 to 1 ug of RNA. TCRdb passed the immunoSEQ multiplex PCR reads through MiXCR, listing each CDR3 protein once. The table shows more than 90,000 distinct CDR3 sequences, with 93% occurring only once. The sequencing input was CD4+ T cells from PBMCs. These receptors all come from a human donor with multiple sclerosis.

This chain links TRBV28 with TRBJ1-2; D is undetermined. Germline V CDR1 and CDR2: MDHEN, SYDVKM. V dropped 8 bases and J dropped 3 bases, with 13 bases sitting between them. The CDR3 is 13 residues long. The chain's CDR3 is CASCGVIDYGYTF. CDR3 bases: TGTGCCAGCTGTGGGGTGATTGACTATGGCTACACCTTC.

CDR3 in amino acids: CASSYSRAGGEGYTF. The CDR3 nucleotides read TGTGCCAGCAGTTACTCGAGGGCAGGGGGCGAGGGCTACACCTTC. The V gene is TRBV6-5, the J gene TRBJ1-2; 8 bases align to TRBD1. CDR1 MNHEY and CDR2 SVGAGI come from the germline V gene. The CDR3 sequence is 15 residues long. J gave up 8 bases and V 0 bases, and 8 bases lay outside the gene matches.

The chain uses TRBV6-2 or TRBV6-3 and TRBJ1-1; 8 bases line up with TRBD1. The CDR3 has 13 amino acids. V lost 5 bases, J lost 3 bases, and 2 bases stayed unmatched. Germline V gene lookup returns CDR1 MNHEY and CDR2 SVGEGT. CDR3 coding DNA: TGTGCCAGCAGTAAGACAGGGGACACTGAAGCTTTCTTT. Amino acids: CASSKTGDTEAFF.

On this clonotype: Its ends do not fully match the called genes, so a read error is possible. The chain combines TRBV27 with TRBJ1-6; D gene ambiguous. The CDR3 runs to 16 residues. Germline loops: CDR1 MNHEY, CDR2 SMNVEV (reference sequence). The CDR3 is CASSSTGSSGGSPLYF. The CDR3 DNA reads TGTGCCAGCAGTTCAACCGGCTCGAGCGGTGGTTCACCCCTCTACTTT.

The CDR3 coding sequence is TGTGCCAGCAGCCCCGAAAGGTCCAGGGGGCAAGAGACCCAGTACTTC. Its protein is CASSPERSRGQETQYF. The V gene is TRBV7-9, the J gene TRBJ2-5; 7 nucleotides match TRBD1. Trimming took 5 bases from V and 2 from J; bases not matched to a gene: 11. From germline, CDR1 is SEHNR and CDR2 FQNEAQ (reference sequence). The CDR3 is 16 residues long.

V is TRBV11-3 and J is TRBJ2-7, with D unresolved. This CDR3 spans 13 amino acids. V lost 4 bases and J lost 12, with 19 bases in between. The germline V gene has CDR1 SGHNT and CDR2 YENEEA. CDR3 in amino acids: CASSSGRQVHPYF. In DNA form, the CDR3 reads TGTGCCAGCAGCTCCGGCCGACAAGTCCACCCGTACTTC.

The chain carries TRBV11-3 and TRBJ2-2, with D uncertain. Germline loops: CDR1 SGHNT, CDR2 YENEEA. The CDR3 is 15 amino acids. Trimming cost V 3 bases and J 2 bases, with 10 bases left between them. The CDR3 here is CASSFSDGNTGELFF. In DNA form, the CDR3 reads TGTGCCAGCAGCTTTTCGGACGGAAACACCGGGGAGCTGTTTTTT.

The V gene is TRBV20-1, the J gene TRBJ1-5, with 7 bases that match TRBD1. The CDR3 totals 16 residues. The germline V gene has CDR1 DFQATT and CDR2 SNEGSKA (reference sequence). The J segment lost 7 bases and the V segment lost 2 bases, leaving 14 bases of the junction unmatched. The CDR3, as DNA: TGCAGTGCTAGACCTCCGGGACAGCGCACGGAACAGCCCCAGCATTTT. This translates into CSARPPGQRTEQPQHF.

V and J are TRBV15 and TRBJ2-5; TRBD1 matches 8 bases. The CDR3 is made up of 14 amino acids. CDR1 and CDR2 (germline): LNHNV, YYDKDF (reference sequence). The junction had 3 bases not matched to a gene; V was cut back by 1 base and J by 5 bases. The CDR3 region has the DNA TGTGCCACCAGCAGAGCAGGGGGCCGGGAGACCCAGTACTTC. It specifies CATSRAGGRETQYF.

This clonotype has a single count. V is TRBV9 and J is TRBJ1-5; a weak D match, TRBD1 (5 bases). The CDR3 runs to 14 residues. Germline V gives CDR1 SGDLS, CDR2 YYNGEE. V lost 4 bases and J 7 bases, leaving 15 bases between the germline ends. The CDR3 DNA reads as TGTGCCAGCAGCCCCCGTCCGAGGGGACAGCCCCAGCATTTT. It translates to CASSPRPRGQPQHF. Looking up the rest from reference TRBV9 and TRBJ1-5 gives the full variable domain: DSGVTQTPKHLITATGQRVTLRCSPRSGDLSVYWYQQSLDQGLQFLIQYYNGEERAKGNILERFSAQQFPDLHSELNLSSLELGDSALYFCASSPRPRGQPQHFGDGTRLSIL.

This chain's CDR3 is CASRTSGVSYGYTF. The CDR3, as DNA: TGTGCCAGCAGGACCTCCGGGGTCTCCTATGGCTACACCTTC. The chain has TRBV6-2 or TRBV6-3 and TRBJ1-2; D unclear. Germline CDR1 and CDR2: MNHEY and SVGEGT. This CDR3 spans 14 amino acids. Trimming shortened V by 6 bases and J by 4 bases, and 15 bases separated the two germline ends.

The rearrangement uses TRBV5-1 and TRBJ2-7; D gene ambiguous. V dropped 3 bases and J dropped 2 bases, with 15 bases sitting between them. This CDR3 region has 15 residues. Looked up from germline, CDR1 is SGHRS and CDR2 is YFSETQ. The CDR3 nucleotides read TGCGCCAGCAGCTCGCCTATGACCGGCACCTACGAGCAGTACTTC. Amino acid sequence: CASSSPMTGTYEQYF.

The V and J genes are TRBV7-9 and TRBJ2-5; D may be TRBD1 or TRBD2 (5 bases each). From germline, CDR1 is SEHNR and CDR2 FQNEAQ (reference sequence). The CDR3 extends over 16 amino acids. Trimming removed 7 bases from V and 2 bases from J, with 20 bases in between. Here the CDR3 reads CASNPKSTGGQETQYF. The CDR3 region has the DNA TGTGCCAGCAACCCTAAGAGCACTGGGGGACAAGAGACCCAGTACTTC.

The chain joins TRBV11-2 to TRBJ2-1; 12 bases are shared with TRBD2. V dropped 11 bases and J dropped 7; count of bases not matched to a gene: 9. Germline V gene sequence: CDR1 SGHAT, CDR2 FQNNGV. This CDR3 has 14 residues. In DNA, the CDR3 is TGTGCCTGGCCTAGCGGGGGGGCCGGGAATGAGCAGTTCTTC. Translating gives CAWPSGGAGNEQFF.

The chain uses TRBV19 and TRBJ1-5; the match to TRBD1 covers 9 bases. The CDR3 extends over 17 amino acids. Germline CDR1 is LNHDA and CDR2 is SQIVND (reference sequence). Germline trimming cut 6 bases from V and 2 bases from J; bases unmatched to any gene: 11. DNA for the CDR3: TGTGCCAGTAGCCCTACGGACAGGGGCTGGGGCAATCAGCCCCAGCATTTT. Protein sequence: CASSPTDRGWGNQPQHF.

The CDR3 DNA reads as TGCAGCGTGGACAGGGGGCCAGATACGCAGTATTTT. Amino acids: CSVDRGPDTQYF. This sequence joins TRBV29-1 and TRBJ2-3; 11 nucleotides agree with TRBD1. Germline CDR1 SQVTM, CDR2 ANQGSEA. The CDR3 runs 12 residues. Trimming at V came to 6 bases and at J to 4 bases, leaving 0 bases not matched to a gene.

V and J are TRBV7-2 and TRBJ2-5; D could derive from TRBD1 or TRBD2 (5 bases each). Germline CDR1 reads SGHTA; CDR2 reads FQGNSA. The CDR3 totals 15 residues. With 8 bases removed from V and 4 bases from J, the gap between germline ends came to 20 bases. CDR3 in DNA: TGTGCCAGCTCCAACGGGGACCCCTGGGGAGAGACCCAGTACTTC. It specifies CASSNGDPWGETQYF.

In its sample, this clonotype was seen a few times. V gene TRBV4-1 combines with J gene TRBJ1-1; D uncertain. The length of the CDR3 is 14 residues. The germline CDR1 and CDR2 sequences are MGHRA and YSYEKL. V was trimmed by 3 bases and J by 1 base, leaving 9 bases between them. The CDR3 sequence: CASSHSRKNTEAFF. The DNA for the CDR3 is TGCGCCAGCAGCCACTCTCGGAAGAACACTGAAGCTTTCTTT.

This clonotype was recorded only once. The chain couples TRBV27 to TRBJ2-7; 7 positions agree with TRBD1. Trimming removed 6 bases from V and 4 bases from J; junction bases left unmatched: 9. CDR1 and CDR2 from the germline V gene are MNHEY and SMNVEV (reference sequence). The CDR3 is 14 amino acids. In DNA, the CDR3 is TGTGCCAGCAGCCACCGGGACAGTACATACGAGCAGTACTTC. Amino acid sequence: CASSHRDSTYEQYF.

The chain has TRBV7-9 and TRBJ2-5, with D hard to call. V lost 4 bases to trimming and J lost 5 bases, with 14 bases between them. Germline V gene sequence: CDR1 SEHNR, CDR2 FQNEAQ (reference sequence). CDR3 length: 14 amino acids. CDR3 nucleotides: TGTGCCAGCAGCTCGTCCCGTCCAGAGGAGACCCAGTACTTC. As protein: CASSSSRPEETQYF.

V gene TRBV6-1 combines with J gene TRBJ2-3; a possible D gene is TRBD2 (5 bases). The germline V and J ends were trimmed by 6 bases and 2 bases, with 12 bases remaining between them. Looked up from germline, CDR1 is MNHNS and CDR2 is SASEGT. The CDR3 sequence is 14 residues long. The CDR3 bases are TGTGCCAGCAGGGAGGATTTGTTCACAGATACGCAGTATTTT. Translation: CASREDLFTDTQYF.

The chain links TRBV6-4 to TRBJ2-2, with 7 nucleotides matching TRBD2. The germline V gene encodes CDR1 MRHNA and CDR2 SNTAGT. V gave up 7 bases and J gave up 4 bases; unmatched junction bases: 6. This CDR3 spans 14 amino acids. CDR3 in amino acids: CASTSGTGTGELFF. The CDR3 DNA reads TGTGCCAGCACCAGCGGGACTGGCACCGGGGAGCTGTTTTTT.

This chain connects TRBV7-9 to TRBJ1-3; tentatively, D is TRBD1 (6 bases). Trimming left V 8 bases short and J 0 bases short, with 8 bases between. Germline V gene sequence: CDR1 SEHNR, CDR2 FQNEAQ (reference sequence). The CDR3 sequence is 13 residues long. DNA of the CDR3: TGTGCCAGCGGGGGGCCCTCTGGAAACACCATATATTTT. It codes for CASGGPSGNTIYF. Full variable domain (remainder filled in from reference TRBV7-9 and TRBJ1-3): DTGVSQNPRHKITKRGQNVTFRCDPISEHNRLYWYRQTLGQGPEFLTYFQNEAQLEKSRLLSDRFSAERPKGSFSTLEIQRTEQGDSAMYLCASGGPSGNTIYFGEGSWLTVV.

The chain uses TRBV30 and TRBJ1-2; 7 bases match TRBD1. The CDR3 extends over 13 amino acids. Germline V gene sequence: CDR1 GTSNPN, CDR2 SVGIG (reference sequence). Trimming took 3 bases from V and 7 from J; bases not matched to a gene: 8. The CDR3 loop reads CAWSREGAGGYTF. Here the CDR3 DNA reads TGTGCCTGGAGCCGAGAGGGGGCAGGTGGCTACACCTTC.

This chain joins TRBV7-9 and TRBJ2-2, with no clear D. Per the germline V gene, CDR1 is SEHNR and CDR2 is FQNEAQ (reference sequence). This CDR3 region has 16 residues. Trimming shortened V by 5 bases and J by 1 base, and 14 bases separated the two germline ends. The CDR3 loop reads CASSDPFGLNTGELFF. CDR3 DNA sequence: TGTGCCAGCAGCGACCCCTTTGGGCTGAACACCGGGGAGCTGTTTTTT.

CDR3 in amino acids: CASSPSRGLAGHTGELFF. The CDR3 nucleotides read TGTGCCAGCAGCCCGTCCCGGGGACTAGCGGGCCACACCGGGGAGCTGTTTTTT. The chain recombines TRBV5-4 with TRBJ2-2; 12 bases are a match to TRBD2. After removal of 4 bases from V and 3 bases from J, the junction contained 10 bases not matched to a gene. Per germline, CDR1 SGHNT and CDR2 YYREEE (reference sequence). The CDR3 has 18 residues. Together with reference TRBV5-4 and TRBJ2-2, the CDR3 gives the full variable domain: ETGVTQSPTHLIKTRGQQVTLRCSSQSGHNTVSWYQQALGQGPQFIFQYYREEENGRGNFPPRFSGLQFPNYSSELNVNALELDDSALYLCASSPSRGLAGHTGELFFGEGSRLTVL.

V gene TRBV5-1 combines with J gene TRBJ2-6; 7 positions match TRBD1. Trimming removed 7 bases from V and 2 bases from J; junction bases left unmatched: 3. The CDR3 totals 14 residues. CDR1 and CDR2 from the germline V gene are SGHRS and YFSETQ. Written as DNA, the CDR3 is TGCGCCAGCCGACAGGGTACTGGGGCCAACGTCCTGACTTTC. Protein sequence: CASRQGTGANVLTF.

The rearrangement joins TRBV2 to TRBJ2-2, with D unclear. Trimming removed 3 bases from V and 8 bases from J, with 4 bases in between. The CDR3 has 11 amino acids. CDR1 is SNHLY and CDR2 is FYNNEI in the germline V gene. CDR3 in amino acids: CASSEEGELFF. CDR3 DNA sequence: TGTGCCAGCAGTGAGGAGGGGGAGCTGTTTTTT.

CDR3 residues: CVTDTGEKLFF. For the CDR3, the DNA is TGTGTTACGGACACGGGTGAAAAACTGTTTTTT. This chain uses TRBV28 with TRBJ1-4; tentative D call: TRBD1 (5 bases). CDR3 length: 11 residues. Looked up from germline, CDR1 is MDHEN and CDR2 is SYDVKM. Looking up the rest from reference TRBV28 and TRBJ1-4 gives the full variable domain: DVKVTQSSRYLVKRTGEKVFLECVQDMDHENMFWYRQDPGLGLRLIYFSYDVKMKEKGDIPEGYSVSREKKERFSLILESASTNQTSMYLCVTDTGEKLFFGSGTQLSVL.

V usage is TRBV2 and J usage is TRBJ1-2; unclear D gene. Deletions cut 9 bases from V and 1 base from J, with 15 bases between. The CDR3 spans 14 residues. CDR1 and CDR2 (germline): SNHLY, FYNNEI. The CDR3 loop reads CARSTDGINYGYTF. The CDR3 region has the DNA TGTGCCAGGTCCACGGACGGAATTAACTATGGCTACACCTTC. Drawing the rest from reference TRBV2 and TRBJ1-2, the complete variable domain is EPEVTQTPSHQVTQMGQEVILRCVPISNHLYFYWYRQILGQKVEFLVSFYNNEISEKSEIFDDQFSVERPDGSNFTLKIRSTKLEDSAMYFCARSTDGINYGYTFGSGTRLTVV.

The chain couples TRBV20-1 to TRBJ2-7; no reliable D call. The CDR3 covers 14 residues. Trimming cost V 6 bases and J 0 bases, with 15 bases left between them. Germline V CDR1 and CDR2: DFQATT, SNEGSKA (reference sequence). The CDR3 nucleotides are TGCAGTGCCCTGTCCCGAACAAGCTCCTACGAGCAGTACTTC. Protein sequence: CSALSRTSSYEQYF.

The chain couples TRBV6-2 or TRBV6-3 to TRBJ1-2; D gene unclear. The V gene lost 1 base and the J gene lost 6 bases, with 9 bases spanning the gap. Germline values: CDR1 MNHEY, CDR2 SVGEGT. The length of the CDR3 is 13 residues. This chain's CDR3 is CASSYLAADGYTF. The CDR3 region has the DNA TGTGCCAGCAGTTACTTGGCGGCGGATGGCTACACCTTC.